This is a list of T cell receptor beta chains from one sample in a study of blood T cell repertoires in COVID-19. The assay was immunoSEQ multiplex PCR, and TCRdb's table has in-frame clones only and misses some. The data show more than 60,000 clones, roughly nine tenths seen once. Sequencing was performed on peripheral blood. The receptors here all came from an elderly woman with active or convalescent COVID-19. The conserved cysteine and the conserved F or W are not part of the CDR3 here. Fields, in order: V gene, J gene, CDR3 protein.

TRBV12-3/TRBV12-4	TRBJ2-1	ASSFSLDEQF
TRBV7-2	TRBJ2-1	ASSLALGGRNEQF
TRBV11-3	TRBJ2-1	ASSRSGSSYNEQF
TRBV7-3	TRBJ1-2	ASSPGGSNYGYT
TRBV5-1	TRBJ2-5	ASSLSTSHEETQY
TRBV6-5	TRBJ2-1	ASSYSGGGSYNEQF
TRBV6-5	TRBJ2-1	ASSAVHSSYNEQF
TRBV5-6	TRBJ2-3	ASSLAGADTQY
TRBV5-6	TRBJ2-7	ASSWTSGRAYEQY
TRBV3-1/TRBV3-2	TRBJ2-1	ASSQEYSGSYNEQF
TRBV6-6	TRBJ2-5	ASTTTGGGETQY
TRBV6-5	TRBJ1-5	ASSINRRDRAQH
TRBV6-2/TRBV6-3	TRBJ2-7	ASSSRTGLGYEQY
TRBV20-1	TRBJ2-5	SVSGRASGEETQY
TRBV24-1	TRBJ2-5	ATSDRGTGGRQETQY
TRBV27	TRBJ2-1	ASSSWTSVDNEQF
TRBV3-1/TRBV3-2	TRBJ2-1	ASSHHRGGLAGGEQF
TRBV15	TRBJ1-2	ATSATGQEYGYT
TRBV11-2	TRBJ1-2	ASSLAGTGGAYGYT
TRBV10-2	TRBJ2-5	ASRDRGPETQY
TRBV19	TRBJ1-6	ASSIAGVNSPLH
TRBV28	TRBJ2-6	ASSPPQQGAGANVLT
TRBV13	TRBJ2-1	ASSLGQGTSAYNEQF
TRBV29-1	TRBJ1-6	SVARGRNSPLH
TRBV18	TRBJ1-6	ASSTRTGEDNSPLH
TRBV28	TRBJ2-5	ASRSPSGGGETQY
TRBV18	TRBJ2-2	ASSPPRGLASGELF
TRBV7-2	TRBJ1-5	ASSFAPGDQPQH
TRBV6-2/TRBV6-3	TRBJ2-5	ASSDLAGLQETQY
TRBV6-2/TRBV6-3	TRBJ2-3	ASSQGLAGGQGQY
TRBV11-2	TRBJ1-5	ASSLGAGYSNQPQH
TRBV11-2	TRBJ1-3	ASSSSGGGNTIY
TRBV7-8	TRBJ1-5	ASSLAGKRQGLSNQPQH
TRBV7-2	TRBJ2-7	ASSLAGQGAAEQY
TRBV20-1	TRBJ2-7	SASPGLADYEQY
TRBV9	TRBJ2-7	ASSASSGAYEQY
TRBV28	TRBJ2-1	ASRPWIGSLRNEQF
TRBV2	TRBJ2-7	ASSEALRKGRNEQY
TRBV15	TRBJ2-1	ATSRGSTSGSYEQF
TRBV10-1	TRBJ2-3	ASSSTGGPTDTQY
TRBV5-1	TRBJ1-6	ASSLETDRRQSPLH
TRBV7-6	TRBJ2-2	ASSKTTRGMHGELF
TRBV10-2	TRBJ1-2	ASSESGGGYT
TRBV12-3/TRBV12-4	TRBJ1-5	ASSDRYQPQH
TRBV5-5	TRBJ2-2	ASSGPSRVGGAGELF
TRBV4-3	TRBJ2-3	ASSQGVAGGGGDTQY
TRBV5-1	TRBJ1-1	ASTGIDRTEAF
TRBV19	TRBJ1-1	ASKITGANTEAF